This T cell receptor (beta chain) is drawn from a study of OX40 agonist ivuxolimab in advanced cancers. Overall study context: Participants averaged about 66 years of age (range 23 to 79) and were around 80% male.

Worth noting for this clone: Its antigen is not identified.

Generated by immunoSEQ multiplex PCR, the TCRdb table keeps only in-frame clones and is missing some. The sample carries more than 55,000 clones, more than 85% recorded once. Findings of the study overall: The expanded peripheral T cells' antigen specificity was not determined.

The CDR3 covers 17 residues. The trim removed 4 bases at V and 6 bases at J, leaving 11 bases unmatched. CDR1 and CDR2 (germline): SGHVS, FQNEAQ. The receptor's source is an adult with an advanced solid tumor such as melanoma, head and neck, liver or kidney cancer. The V and J genes are TRBV7-8 and TRBJ2-2; 10 positions match TRBD2. The specimen comprised CD4+ or CD8+ T cells sorted from blood, sampled in a trial of the OX40 agonist ivuxolimab. In DNA form, the CDR3 reads TGTGCCAGCAGCTCCCCTATGACTAGCGGGTTACCCGGGGAGCTGTTTTTT. Its translation: CASSSPMTSGLPGELFF.